Shown below are 17 T cell receptor beta chains from a single sample sequenced in a study of T cells in Graves' hyperthyroidism and ophthalmopathy. The investigators amplified TCR beta CDR3 regions from RNA transcripts. Primed by the HTBI set, a first-round RT-PCR was run on the TCR CDR3. TCRdb redid the calling of the multiplex PCR reads with MiXCR, one entry per CDR3 protein. This table has 560,000 or so distinct CDR3 sequences, approximately 44% appearing once. Sample: peripheral blood or thyroid tissue (not recorded which). The receptors stem from a woman under 30 with Graves' hyperthyroidism.

Only one count was recorded for this clonotype. The chain joins TRBV7-6 to TRBJ2-2; TRBD2 matches 8 bases. The germline V gene encodes CDR1 SGHVS and CDR2 FNYEAQ. The V gene end was trimmed by 6 bases and the J gene end by 7 bases; junction bases not matched to a gene: 10. The CDR3 loop spans 15 amino acids. Here the CDR3 reads CASSHRAGAIGELFF. In nucleotides, the CDR3 is TGTGCCAGCAGTCACCGAGCGGGAGCTATCGGGGAGCTGTTTTTT.

This clonotype has a handful of counts. The chain joins TRBV7-2 to TRBJ1-2, with D uncertain. The germline V gene encodes CDR1 SGHTA and CDR2 FQGNSA. V lost 5 bases, J lost 5 bases, and 9 bases lay in between. The CDR3 runs 12 residues. In DNA, the CDR3 is TGTGCCAGCAGCCCTCAGGTTTATGGCTACACCTTC. It is translated as CASSPQVYGYTF. The variable domain in full, completed from reference TRBV7-2 and TRBJ1-2, reads GAGVSQSPSNKVTEKGKDVELRCDPISGHTALYWYRQSLGQGLEFLIYFQGNSAPDKSGLPSDRFSAERTGGSVSTLTIQRTQQEDSAVYLCASSPQVYGYTFGSGTRLTVV.

The genes are TRBV7-9 and TRBJ1-1; TRBD1 might be the D (5 bases). V dropped 4 bases and J dropped 6 bases, with 15 bases sitting between them. CDR3 size: 14 residues. The germline V gene encodes CDR1 SEHNR and CDR2 FQNEAQ (reference sequence). CDR3: CASSSGRPGAEAFF. CDR3 coding DNA: TGTGCCAGCAGCTCAGGGAGGCCAGGAGCTGAAGCTTTCTTT.

V is TRBV7-9 and J is TRBJ2-7; a weak D match, TRBD1 (6 bases). The CDR3 consists of 14 residues. In germline, CDR1 is SEHNR, CDR2 FQNEAQ (reference sequence). V was cut by 5 bases and J by 3 bases, with 14 bases left in between. The CDR3 sequence is CASSHFQGNYEQYF. The CDR3 nucleotides read TGTGCCAGCAGCCATTTCCAGGGGAACTACGAGCAGTACTTC.

With respect to this clonotype: An end of the junction differs from the germline gene, which may be a read error. The chain has TRBV10-2 and TRBJ1-1, with D possibly TRBD1 on 5 matching bases. The CDR3 sequence is 14 residues long. The V gene's germline CDR1 is WSHSY and CDR2 SAAADI. The CDR3 sequence is CASSYDRGGTEAFF. CDR3 coding DNA: TGTGCCAGCAGTTACGACAGAGGAGGCACTGAAGCTTTCTTT.

The chain links TRBV15 to TRBJ1-1; D is uncertain. The CDR3 contains 14 residues. The V end lost 0 bases, the J end lost 7 bases, and 12 bases lay between the germline ends. CDR1 is LNHNV, CDR2 YYDKDF, per germline (reference sequence). This CDR3 reads CATSRDRVASEAFF. The CDR3 region has the DNA TGTGCCACCAGCAGAGATCGGGTGGCGAGTGAAGCTTTCTTT.

This clonotype was seen a few times. This rearrangement joins TRBV20-1 to TRBJ2-5; D might be TRBD1 (6 bases). CDR1 is DFQATT, CDR2 SNEGSKA, per germline (reference sequence). The CDR3 sequence is 14 residues long. Deletions cut 1 base from V and 1 base from J, with 10 bases between. CDR3 sequence: CSARVTGLQETQYF. The CDR3 DNA is TGCAGTGCTAGAGTTACAGGGCTCCAAGAGACCCAGTACTTC.

V gene TRBV2 combines with J gene TRBJ1-5; D gene unclear. Germline assignment: CDR1 SNHLY and CDR2 FYNNEI. The V gene lost 6 bases and the J gene lost 3 bases, with 18 bases spanning the gap. The CDR3 extends over 16 amino acids. In DNA, the CDR3 is TGTGCCAGCAGGATGGATAAACCCCGGACCAATCAGCCCCAGCATTTT. This translates into CASRMDKPRTNQPQHF.

V is TRBV12-3 or TRBV12-4 and J is TRBJ1-2; TRBD1 aligns across 12 bases. Unmatched junction bases numbered 9, after V lost 6 bases and J lost 10 bases. The CDR3 totals 14 residues. This chain's CDR3 is CASSPGTGGGTYTF. The CDR3 DNA sequence: TGTGCCAGCAGCCCCGGGACAGGGGGCGGCACCTACACCTTC.

This clonotype was counted at least ten times. The chain couples TRBV15 to TRBJ2-7; D call uncertain. Germline V CDR1 and CDR2: LNHNV, YYDKDF (reference sequence). V was pared by 0 bases and J by 7 bases, with 10 bases between. The CDR3 is made up of 13 amino acids. The CDR3 protein is CATSRDLLGEQYF. The CDR3 DNA reads as TGTGCCACCAGCAGAGATTTATTGGGGGAGCAGTACTTC.

This clonotype was detected a few times. This chain joins TRBV20-1 and TRBJ1-1; no clear D. Germline V gives CDR1 DFQATT, CDR2 SNEGSKA (reference sequence). The CDR3 runs 14 residues. V lost 5 bases to trimming and J lost 0 bases, with 13 bases between them. The CDR3 nucleotides read TGCAGTGCTCGGTCTAGGTTCATGAACACTGAAGCTTTCTTT. Amino acids: CSARSRFMNTEAFF.

This clonotype was seen more than once but under ten times. A much more abundant neighbour one base away suggests this may be a read error. The V gene is TRBV29-1, the J gene TRBJ1-4; D may be TRBD1 (6 bases). CDR1 SQVTM and CDR2 ANQGSEA come from the germline V gene. The CDR3 consists of 13 residues. CDR3 sequence: CSVEGGESEKLLF. The CDR3 DNA follows: TGCAGCGTTGAGGGGGGCGAAAGTGAAAAACTGCTTTTT.

The chain uses TRBV2 and TRBJ1-5, with D unresolved. Trimming left V 7 bases short and J 7 bases short, with 17 bases between. The V gene's germline CDR1 is SNHLY and CDR2 FYNNEI. This CDR3 is built from 14 residues. Here the CDR3 reads CASMTGGLGQPQHF. The CDR3 bases are TGTGCCAGCATGACCGGAGGGTTGGGGCAGCCCCAGCATTTT.

This clonotype came up a few times. The rearrangement joins TRBV6-6 to TRBJ1-1; no firm D call. The CDR3 contains 12 residues. The V and J ends lost 7 bases and 2 bases respectively, with 8 bases between them. CDR1 and CDR2 (germline): MNHNY, SVGAGI (reference sequence). CDR3 DNA sequence: TGTGCCAGCAAGACACCAAACACTGAAGCTTTCTTT. It translates to CASKTPNTEAFF.

This clonotype came up many times. At one end, the junction sequence differs from germline, possibly due to a read error. The chain combines TRBV10-2 with TRBJ1-1; D is uncertain. CDR3 length equals 10 residues. In germline, CDR1 is WSHSY, CDR2 SAAADI. CDR3 in DNA: TGCGCCAGCATTGAGATATGTGCTTTCTTT. It translates to CASIEICAFF.

This clonotype was counted only a few times. This chain joins TRBV25-1 and TRBJ1-2; D is undetermined. This CDR3 has 17 residues. The V end was cut by 6 bases, the J end by 7 bases, with 27 bases between. Germline loops: CDR1 MGHDK, CDR2 SYGVNS. The CDR3 bases are TGTGCCAGCAGCCCCGGGAGTGGACCCTCTGACGGCGGTGGCTACACCTTC. It translates to CASSPGSGPSDGGGYTF.

This clonotype was found a few times. The chain joins TRBV7-9 to TRBJ1-2; the D is unclear. Germline V lookup: CDR1 SEHNR, CDR2 FQNEAQ (reference sequence). Trimming removed 1 base at V and 7 bases at J, with 13 bases between. CDR3 length: 14 residues. The CDR3: CASSLEEGIGGYTF. CDR3 bases: TGTGCCAGCAGCTTAGAGGAAGGGATAGGTGGCTACACCTTC.